A selection of T cell receptor beta chains follows, all from one sample in a study of tumor-infiltrating lymphocytes in primary liver carcinoma. TCRdb re-analysed the multiplex PCR reads in MiXCR, keeping a single row per CDR3 protein. The table records some 110,000 distinct CDR3 sequences, approximately 78% of them present only once. Sequencing was done on a sample of liver tumor tissue from sampling region 3. The receptors originated from a man aged 40-49 years with primary liver carcinoma and hepatitis B virus infection. Both conserved end residues are part of each CDR3. Each record gives: J gene, D gene, V gene, clone size, CDR3 protein, CDR3 DNA. A D gene is named only where the DNA matches it firmly. Where a row states a size, it is once, few, many or the class of an expanded clone; other rows omit it.

TRBJ2-1 TRBD2 TRBV6-2/TRBV6-3 many CASSSPGLAGPGEQFF TGTGCCAGCAGTTCGCCGGGACTAGCGGGCCCCGGTGAGCAGTTCTTC
TRBJ2-7 NA TRBV29-1 NA CSALFRPEQYF TGCAGCGCCCTCTTCAGGCCCGAGCAGTACTTC
TRBJ2-5 NA TRBV12-3/TRBV12-4 NA CASSSRVRGIQYF TGTGCCAGCAGTTCAAGGGTTCGGGGGATCCAGTACTTC
TRBJ2-1 NA TRBV4-1 once CASSQALVGYNEQFF TGCGCCAGTAGCCAAGCACTAGTGGGCTACAATGAGCAGTTCTTC
TRBJ2-1 NA TRBV29-1 NA CSVPDSEQFF TGCAGCGTTCCTGACAGTGAGCAGTTCTTC
TRBJ2-4 NA TRBV29-1 NA CSVVVGGRDKNIQYF TGCAGCGTTGTAGTAGGAGGCAGGGACAAAAACATTCAGTACTTC
TRBJ2-7 TRBD1 TRBV11-2 NA CASNLRRTGEIEQYF TGTGCCAGCAACTTACGAAGGACAGGGGAAATCGAGCAGTACTTC
TRBJ2-3 TRBD2 TRBV5-6 NA CASSQNRLAGITNTQYF TGTGCCAGCAGCCAGAATCGACTAGCGGGGATCACAAATACGCAGTATTTT
TRBJ2-1 TRBD2 TRBV25-1 NA CASIAGGSYSEQFF TGTGCCAGTATAGCGGGAGGCTCCTACAGTGAGCAGTTCTTC
TRBJ1-5 NA TRBV4-1 NA CVSSFALDQTQHF TGCGTCAGCAGCTTTGCTCTCGATCAGACCCAGCATTTT
TRBJ1-6 TRBD1 TRBV6-1 NA CASITRQGVYSPLHF TGCGCCAGCATCACGAGACAGGGGGTTTATTCACCCCTCCACTTT
TRBJ2-1 NA TRBV6-1 few CASSIGTYNEQFF TGTGCCAGCAGTATTGGAACATACAATGAGCAGTTCTTC
TRBJ2-2 TRBD1 TRBV7-9 many CASSRDRENTGELFF TGTGCCAGCAGCCGTGACAGGGAGAACACCGGGGAGCTGTTTTTT
TRBJ1-2 NA TRBV4-2 NA CASSRSSMGRGASYGYTF TGTGCCAGCAGCCGATCGTCCATGGGGAGGGGCGCGTCCTATGGCTACACCTTC
TRBJ1-1 TRBD1 TRBV6-6 once CACSTGGGTEAFF TGTGCCTGCAGCACAGGGGGGGGTACTGAAGCTTTCTTT
TRBJ1-5 NA TRBV6-1 NA CTSSEWGTGDQPQRF TGTACCAGCAGTGAATGGGGAACGGGGGATCAGCCCCAGCGTTTT
TRBJ2-7 NA TRBV6-2/TRBV6-3 NA CAPGAGYEEYF TGTGCCCCCGGCGCCGGTTACGAGGAGTACTTC
TRBJ1-5 NA TRBV6-6 NA CATTGGDLSNQPQHF TGTGCCACCACTGGGGGGGATCTTAGCAATCAGCCCCAACATTTT
TRBJ1-6 NA TRBV14 NA CASSRSGENSPLHF TGTGCCAGTAGCCGCTCAGGGGAGAATTCACCCCTCCACTTT
TRBJ2-3 TRBD2 TRBV24-1 many CATSVAAGASDTQYF TGTGCCACCAGTGTGGCCGCGGGAGCGTCAGATACGCAGTATTTT
TRBJ1-5 TRBD1 TRBV5-5 NA CASSLVAQGSDQPQHF TGTGCCAGCAGCTTGGTGGCACAGGGGAGCGATCAGCCCCAGCATTTT
TRBJ1-2 NA TRBV6-5 NA CASSSGVGGVNYGYIF TGTGCCAGTAGTTCCGGGGTCGGGGGCGTCAACTATGGCTACATCTTC
TRBJ1-6 NA TRBV28 NA CASSLAGLNPLLHF TGTGCCAGCAGTTTAGCCGGGTTAAATCCACTCCTCCACTTT
TRBJ2-1 NA TRBV11-2 NA CASSLGTGGYDEQFF TGTGCCAGCAGCTTAGGGACTGGCGGTTACGATGAGCAGTTCTTC
TRBJ2-3 TRBD1 TRBV28 NA CASSLRTGGLRGTDTQYF TGTGCCAGCAGTCTGCGGACAGGGGGGCTGAGGGGCACAGATACGCAGTATTTT
TRBJ2-7 NA TRBV28 NA CAGTYGVQLSPVGQYF TGTGCCGGCACCTACGGCGTGCAGCTATCACCAGTCGGGCAGTACTTC
TRBJ1-3 NA TRBV4-1 NA CASSQDGEPGISGNTIYF TGCGCAAGCAGCCAAGATGGGGAACCTGGGATCTCTGGAAACACCATATATTTT
TRBJ2-1 NA TRBV11-3 NA CASSFADPYIEQFF TGTGCCAGCAGCTTCGCCGACCCTTACATTGAGCAGTTCTTC
TRBJ1-6 NA TRBV12-3/TRBV12-4 once CASIGIGDSSPLHF TGTGCCAGCATCGGGATTGGCGATAGTTCACCCCTCCACTTT
TRBJ2-1 TRBD2 TRBV29-1 NA CNFEGLAGRGFNEQFF TGCAACTTTGAGGGACTAGCGGGAAGAGGTTTCAATGAGCAGTTCTTC
TRBJ2-1 NA TRBV5-6 NA CAISFDKTIYNEQFF TGTGCCATCAGTTTCGATAAGACAATCTACAATGAGCAGTTCTTC
TRBJ2-4 NA TRBV29-1 NA CSVLVVGAINIQYF TGCAGCGTCCTGGTTGTTGGAGCCATTAACATTCAGTACTTC
TRBJ1-6 TRBD1 TRBV5-1 NA CAISPGQGNNSPLNF TGCGCCATCAGCCCGGGACAGGGGAATAATTCACCCCTCAACTTT
TRBJ2-7 TRBD2 TRBV11-2 NA CGSSLREGRTSGLSSYEQYF TGTGGCAGCAGCTTGAGGGAGGGGAGGACTAGCGGACTCAGCTCCTACGAGCAATACTTC
TRBJ2-6 NA TRBV4-3 NA CASSQGGGANVPTF TGCGCCAGCAGCCAAGGTGGGGGAGCCAATGTCCCGACTTTC
TRBJ2-7 NA TRBV11-2 NA CSSSSGRLYARDQYF TGTTCCAGCAGCTCCGGAAGGCTTTACGCGCGCGATCAGTACTTC
TRBJ2-1 NA TRBV12-5 NA CAGGTGLSYNEQFF TGTGCTGGAGGAACAGGGTTGTCCTACAATGAGCAGTTCTTC
TRBJ2-7 TRBD1 TRBV12-5 NA CATEGAGSYEQYF TGTGCTACTGAGGGGGCCGGTTCCTACGAGCAGTACTTC
TRBJ2-1 TRBD1 TRBV19 NA CASSIRGQGLGQFF TGTGCCAGTAGTATAAGGGGACAGGGTCTGGGGCAGTTCTTC
TRBJ2-3 NA TRBV7-9 NA CATRRCLGGLPDTQYF TGTGCCACCCGCCGCTGTTTGGGGGGTCTCCCAGATACGCAGTATTTT
TRBJ2-1 NA TRBV4-1 NA CPSSQAVLGDNVQFF TGCCCCAGCAGCCAGGCTGTTCTAGGTGACAATGTGCAGTTCTTC
TRBJ2-2 TRBD2 TRBV6-5 few CASSNGGTRFRELFF TGTGCTAGCAGTAACGGGGGGACGAGGTTTAGGGAGCTGTTTTTT